The rows below give T cell receptor beta chains drawn from one sample of a study of siplizumab effects on memory and regulatory T cells. The protocol was immunoSEQ multiplex PCR, while the TCRdb copy is restricted to in-frame clones and leaves out a portion. The table has about 100,000 clones, about 91% seen once; the top ten hold approximately 0.15%. Source material: CD4+ T cells sorted from blood. These receptors were collected from a human donor in good health. The CDR3 runs from the conserved cysteine through the conserved F or W. Not all rows give a size; the values are once, few, many and, for expanded clones, a class.

abundance	v_gene	j_gene	CDR3aa
.	TRBV5-8	TRBJ1-4	CASSLRIDLNEKLFF
once	TRBV11-2	.	CASSLTTSTTYEQYF
.	TRBV6-1	TRBJ2-4	CASSEASLGGNIQYF
.	TRBV6-1	TRBJ1-5	CASSEEAWETGNQPQHF
.	TRBV4-1	TRBJ2-3	CASSQGRVSADTQYF
.	TRBV15	TRBJ2-2	CATSRVGRGPPGELFF
.	TRBV7-2	TRBJ2-2	CASRGPPLHTGELFF
.	TRBV21-1	TRBJ2-5	CASSKAPDRGQTQYF
.	TRBV4-1	TRBJ1-2	CASSTDLDRGVRGYTF
.	TRBV5-1	TRBJ2-7	CASSLEGAYEQYF
.	TRBV2	TRBJ1-2	CASSPDTNYGYTF
.	TRBV7-3	TRBJ2-2	CASSPQGDTGELFF
.	TRBV30	TRBJ2-3	CAWSVGVGTGYTDTQYF
.	TRBV5-1	TRBJ1-1	CASSLVSGNTEAFF
once	TRBV11-2	TRBJ2-7	CASSLGQLEYEQYF
.	TRBV2	TRBJ1-6	CASSPRGGTYNSPLHF
.	TRBV15	TRBJ2-7	CATKIAAVSYEQYF
.	TRBV27	TRBJ2-4	CASSPRTRGDIQYF
.	TRBV6-6	TRBJ1-2	CASSYQTGAYGYTF
.	TRBV9	TRBJ2-4	CASSTSEGMAKNIQYF
.	TRBV10-3	TRBJ2-1	CAISEGGYNEQFF
.	TRBV5-6	TRBJ2-5	CASSLTGATSQETQYF
.	TRBV7-2	TRBJ2-1	CASSPYRGYHEQFF
once	TRBV7-7	TRBJ1-1	CASSEWTGVERKPNTEAFF
.	TRBV12-5	TRBJ1-5	CASGFSGWEYSNQPQHF
.	TRBV19	TRBJ1-6	CASRMLFAYNSPLHF
once	TRBV19	TRBJ2-1	CASSFGTRGEQFF
.	TRBV18	TRBJ2-7	CASSPSILPAYEQYF
.	TRBV5-4	TRBJ2-7	CASSSRERGGVEYF
.	TRBV9	TRBJ2-1	CASSVASRYNEQFF
.	TRBV10-2	TRBJ1-5	CASRQGSQANQPQHF
.	TRBV30	TRBJ1-1	CAWKETANTEAFF
.	TRBV18	TRBJ2-3	CASSPVTDTQYF
.	TRBV30	TRBJ2-3	CAWSPGEADTQYF
.	TRBV6-1	TRBJ1-6	CASRDPYNSPLHF
.	TRBV19	TRBJ1-2	CASRTGSFNYGYTF
.	TRBV10-3	TRBJ2-7	CAISEFPVAGGNSYEQYF
.	TRBV10-1	TRBJ2-7	CASSESGSVYEQYF
.	TRBV6-1	TRBJ1-2	CASCERGGYTF
.	TRBV28	TRBJ1-5	CASRNWSGDKVREPQHF
.	TRBV28	TRBJ2-7	CASSPIVIDRVRGYEQYF
.	TRBV2	TRBJ1-2	CASTRQSGDTF
.	TRBV25-1	TRBJ2-1	CASSVAGIHEQFF
.	TRBV11-2	TRBJ1-2	CASSLGQGALNYGYTF
.	TRBV10-3	TRBJ2-5	CAISESGIRLEETQYF
once	TRBV25-1	TRBJ2-7	CASSSYRYEQYF
.	TRBV7-2	TRBJ2-3	CASSLGLAGASTDTQYF
.	TRBV5-1	TRBJ1-1	CASSLVVNTEAFF
.	TRBV15	TRBJ1-2	CATSRKDTNYGYTF
.	TRBV27	TRBJ2-7	CASSSRGEQYF
.	TRBV7-9	TRBJ2-7	CASSPRDRYSYEQYF
.	TRBV10-1	TRBJ1-5	CASSEPLGHGTYSNQPQHF